This entry features one T cell receptor (beta chain) sequence. V was pared by 1 base and J by 6 bases, with 10 bases between. The CDR3 has 13 residues. From germline, CDR1 is SGHTA and CDR2 FQGNSA. This specimen comes from a study of T cells in Graves' hyperthyroidism and ophthalmopathy. The diagnoses drew upon clinical symptoms, serum thyroxine and TRAb, thyroid ultrasound and orbital computed tomography. RNA transcripts provided the source from which TCR beta CDR3 regions were amplified. Researchers ran a first-round RT-PCR on the TCR CDR3 using the HTBI primer set. One entry per CDR3 protein results from TCRdb running MiXCR on the multiplex PCR reads. The repertoire includes 550,000 to 700,000 distinct CDR3 sequences, 46% of them detected once, and around 20% sits in the top ten.

V gene TRBV7-2 combines with J gene TRBJ2-7, with TRBD2 as a possible D gene (5 bases). Material for sequencing was peripheral blood or thyroid tissue (not recorded which). The receptor was derived from an adult woman with Graves' disease, either hyperthyroidism or ophthalmopathy (not recorded which). The CDR3 DNA sequence: TGTGCCAGCAGCTTAGGGCGGGTAACCGAGCAGTACTTC. Translation: CASSLGRVTEQYF.